The 20 T cell receptor beta chains given below trace back to one sample, sequenced in a study. TCRdb ran MiXCR on the RT-PCR reads and lists one entry per CDR3 protein. The table records about 680,000 distinct CDR3 sequences, 11% to 15% of them present only once. The sequenced sample was memory CD4+ T cells from blood. These TCRs come from a female donor in good health, serving as a healthy control.

This clonotype has a count of ten or more. The chain couples TRBV7-8 to TRBJ2-4, with D hard to call. Germline V gene data show CDR1 as SGHVS and CDR2 as FQNEAQ. This CDR3 has 17 residues. Trimming stripped 0 bases from V and 9 bases from J, with 21 bases between. The DNA of the CDR3 is TGTGCCAGCAGCTTAGCGTCCTCCCCAACCCTCCACGGCATTCAGTACTTC. Protein: CASSLASSPTLHGIQYF.

This clonotype was found a few times. The chain links TRBV29-1 to TRBJ2-2; possibly TRBD1 for D (5 bases). Per the germline V gene, CDR1 is SQVTM and CDR2 is ANQGSEA. This CDR3 comprises 13 residues. Trimming pared 3 bases from V and 5 bases from J, leaving 10 bases between. The CDR3 is CSVDSRVTGELFF. In DNA, the CDR3 is TGCAGCGTTGACAGCAGGGTGACCGGGGAGCTGTTTTTT.

The V and J genes are TRBV12-3 or TRBV12-4 and TRBJ1-2; D possibly corresponds to TRBD1 (5 bases). V was pared by 9 bases and J by 7 bases, with 18 bases between. The CDR3 covers 13 residues. The CDR3 bases are TGTGCCAGATTAATCATAGGGACCTTTGGCTACACCTTC. Translating it yields CARLIIGTFGYTF.

This clonotype showed up just a few times. The V and J genes are TRBV7-9 and TRBJ2-3; D may be TRBD2 (6 bases). Germline lookup yields CDR1 SEHNR and CDR2 FQNEAQ (reference sequence). Trimming stripped 6 bases from V and 8 bases from J, with 18 bases between. CDR3 length: 14 amino acids. CDR3 coding DNA: TGTGCCAGCAGGTCGCCCGGGCGGCGGGGTACGCAGTATTTT. This translates into CASRSPGRRGTQYF.

The chain is built from TRBV28 and TRBJ2-3; TRBD1 might be the D (5 bases). The germline V gene encodes CDR1 MDHEN and CDR2 SYDVKM. There are 13 residues in the CDR3. V lost 8 bases and J 4 bases, leaving 13 bases between the germline ends. CDR3 sequence (DNA): TGTGCCAGCGTCTTCCAGGGCGCAGATACGCAGTATTTT. It specifies CASVFQGADTQYF.

The rearrangement joins TRBV7-2 to TRBJ2-7; no clear D gene. CDR3 length equals 13 residues. CDR1 and CDR2 (germline): SGHTA, FQGNSA. V was shortened by 4 bases and J by 2 bases, with 9 bases between the two germline ends. CDR3 nucleotide sequence: TGTGCCAGCAGCTCGCGTCCGGCCTACGAGCAGTACTTC. Its protein product is CASSSRPAYEQYF.

This clonotype appeared many times. The rearrangement uses TRBV27 and TRBJ2-2; 8 positions match TRBD2. CDR3 length equals 16 residues. V dropped 3 bases and J dropped 3; count of bases not matched to a gene: 6. CDR1 and CDR2 from the germline V gene are MNHEY and SMNVEV (reference sequence). CDR3 amino acids: CASSFTGGPHTGELFF. CDR3 in DNA: TGTGCCAGCAGTTTTACGGGAGGGCCCCACACCGGGGAGCTGTTTTTT.

V usage is TRBV10-1 and J usage is TRBJ1-1; 7 bases agree with TRBD1. V shed 6 bases, J shed 7 bases, and the junction held 8 bases outside the gene matches. The CDR3 loop spans 13 amino acids. Per the germline V gene, CDR1 is WNHNN and CDR2 is SYGVQD (reference sequence). The CDR3 DNA sequence: TGCGCCAGCAGCGCCGGGACAGAGCGTGAAGCTTTCTTT. Amino acids: CASSAGTEREAFF.

As DNA, the CDR3 is TGCAGTGCTAGAGATGCAGGGGGCGAAAAACTGTTTTTT. Its protein product is CSARDAGGEKLFF. The chain is built from TRBV20-1 and TRBJ1-4, with 8 bases lining up with TRBD1. The CDR3 is made up of 13 amino acids. The ends lost 0 bases at V and 8 bases at J; junction bases unmatched: 2. Germline CDR1 DFQATT, CDR2 SNEGSKA (reference sequence).

This clonotype appeared many times. At one end the junction does not follow the germline gene, possibly because of a read error. The genes are TRBV20-1 and TRBJ2-5, with a possible D match to TRBD2 (6 bases). CDR3 length: 13 residues. Germline V CDR1 and CDR2: DFQATT, SNEGSKA (reference sequence). Written as DNA, the CDR3 is TGCAGTGCCAGAGGACTATCGAAAGAGACCCAGTACTTC. Translation: CSARGLSKETQYF.

Only a few counts were recorded for this clonotype. The CDR3 loop is CAISDQGQGSYEQYF. CDR3 sequence (DNA): TGTGCCATCAGTGACCAGGGACAGGGGTCCTACGAGCAGTACTTC. This chain links TRBV10-3 with TRBJ2-7, with 10 bases fitting TRBD1. With 3 bases clipped from V and 1 base from J, the junction kept 3 bases outside the gene matches. The CDR3 runs 15 residues. Germline lookup yields CDR1 ENHRY and CDR2 SYGVKD.

V and J are TRBV20-1 and TRBJ2-1; 12 nucleotides match TRBD2. The CDR3 spans 16 residues. V shed 0 bases, J shed 7 bases, and the junction held 7 bases outside the gene matches. CDR1 and CDR2 (germline): DFQATT, SNEGSKA (reference sequence). CDR3 residues: CSARDGRLAGENEQFF. In DNA, the CDR3 is TGCAGTGCTAGAGATGGGCGACTAGCGGGAGAGAATGAGCAGTTCTTC.

This clonotype appeared many times. The rearrangement joins TRBV10-3 to TRBJ2-3; 12 positions match TRBD2. Germline V gene sequence: CDR1 ENHRY, CDR2 SYGVKD. The CDR3 covers 16 residues. Trimming took 5 bases from V and 0 from J; bases not matched to a gene: 3. The CDR3 DNA reads TGTGCCATCAGTCCCGGGACTAGCGGGAGCACAGATACGCAGTATTTT. It codes for CAISPGTSGSTDTQYF.

The sample holds a few counts of this clonotype. The V and J genes are TRBV18 and TRBJ1-5; D gene uncertain. CDR1 is KGHSH, CDR2 LQKENI, per germline. The V gene lost 6 bases and the J gene lost 1 base, with 19 bases spanning the gap. The CDR3 consists of 17 residues. Here the CDR3 reads CASSLARSSGSNQPQHF. DNA of the CDR3: TGTGCCAGCTCCCTCGCGCGGTCCAGTGGGAGCAATCAGCCCCAGCATTTT.

The rearrangement joins TRBV27 to TRBJ1-3; D gene ambiguous. There are 14 residues in the CDR3. The V gene's germline CDR1 is MNHEY and CDR2 SMNVEV (reference sequence). Between the trimmed V and J ends, which lost 4 bases and 1 base, there was a span of 8 bases. The CDR3 sequence: CASSSEISGNTIYF. CDR3 nucleotides: TGTGCCAGCAGTTCCGAGATTTCTGGAAACACCATATATTTT.

This clonotype was recorded many times. V usage is TRBV29-1 and J usage is TRBJ1-2; TRBD1 aligns across 8 bases. The CDR3 is made up of 11 amino acids. Per germline, CDR1 SQVTM and CDR2 ANQGSEA. After removal of 7 bases from V and 8 bases from J, the junction contained 6 bases not matched to a gene. The DNA of the CDR3 is TGCAGCGGGTGGGACAGGAACGGCTACACCTTC. This gives the protein CSGWDRNGYTF.

In this sample, this clonotype turned up a few times. The chain combines TRBV12-3 or TRBV12-4 with TRBJ1-3, with 7 bases aligning to TRBD1. V lost 6 bases and J lost 0; bases outside the gene matches: 8. The CDR3 has 16 amino acids. The chain's CDR3 is CASRRTGTASGNTIYF. CDR3 DNA: TGTGCCAGCAGACGAACCGGGACAGCCTCTGGAAACACCATATATTTT.

This clonotype occurred a few times. The chain couples TRBV6-1 to TRBJ2-1; D tentatively reads TRBD1 or TRBD2 (5 bases each). Germline V gene lookup returns CDR1 MNHNS and CDR2 SASEGT. Trimming left V 3 bases short and J 3 bases short, with 18 bases between. This CDR3 spans 17 amino acids. CDR3 sequence reads: CASSDLGALPNYNEQFF. The CDR3 DNA reads as TGTGCCAGCAGTGACCTCGGGGCGCTGCCGAACTACAATGAGCAGTTCTTC.

The rearrangement uses TRBV7-8 and TRBJ1-1, with 7 bases aligning to TRBD1. The CDR3 totals 12 residues. Germline V gene data show CDR1 as SGHVS and CDR2 as FQNEAQ. V lost 2 bases and J lost 7; bases outside the gene matches: 1. Here the CDR3 DNA reads TGTGCCAGCAGCTTATGGGACAGTGAAGCTTTCTTT. This sequence encodes CASSLWDSEAFF.

This clonotype has a handful of counts. V is TRBV3-1 and J is TRBJ1-6; 7 bases fit TRBD1. Per the germline V gene, CDR1 is LGHDT and CDR2 is YNNKEL (reference sequence). The CDR3 spans 14 residues. The J segment lost 5 bases and the V segment lost 6 bases, leaving 4 bases of the junction unmatched. Here the CDR3 reads CASRQQGNNSPLHF. In DNA form, the CDR3 reads TGTGCCAGCAGACAACAGGGGAATAATTCACCCCTCCACTTT.